One and the same sample provided the 19 T cell receptor beta chains below, sequenced in a study of shared clonotypes between healthy human individuals. Sequencing used immunoSEQ multiplex PCR; TCRdb keeps in-frame clones, though not all of them. The sample has about 960,000 clones; over 75% are singletons. The sample comprised memory CD4+ T cells sorted from blood. Subset specified: CD45RA-negative fraction. These receptors all stem from a man between 18 and 35 years old in good health.

The rearrangement links TRBV5-1 to TRBJ1-5, with 7 bases lining up with TRBD1. CDR3 length: 16 residues. CDR1 is SGHRS, CDR2 YFSETQ, per germline. Trimming removed 4 bases from V and 6 bases from J; junction bases left unmatched: 13. CDR3 loop: CASSPVGQVAGQPQHF. The DNA of the CDR3 is TGCGCCAGCAGCCCAGTCGGACAGGTCGCGGGTCAGCCCCAGCATTTT. Combining the CDR3 with reference TRBV5-1 and TRBJ1-5 gives the whole variable domain KAGVTQTPRYLIKTRGQQVTLSCSPISGHRSVSWYQQTPGQGLQFLFEYFSETQRNKGNFPGRFSGRQFSNSRSEMNVSTLELGDSALYLCASSPVGQVAGQPQHFGDGTRLSIL.

The chain recombines TRBV5-5 with TRBJ2-1, with TRBD2 matching 10 bases. Per germline, CDR1 SGHKS and CDR2 YYEKEE (reference sequence). The CDR3 consists of 15 residues. V lost 1 base to trimming and J lost 4 bases; unmatched junction nucleotides: 2. The CDR3 bases are TGTGCCAGCAGCTTGACTAGCGGGAAATACAATGAGCAGTTCTTC. Encoded protein: CASSLTSGKYNEQFF.

This chain connects TRBV6-5 to TRBJ2-7; 8 nucleotides line up with TRBD2. V lost 5 bases and J lost 4; bases outside the gene matches: 4. There are 13 residues in the CDR3. CDR1 is MNHEY, CDR2 SVGAGI, per germline. This chain's CDR3 is CASSTGLAYEQYF. CDR3 bases: TGTGCCAGCAGTACCGGACTAGCTTACGAGCAGTACTTC.

V usage is TRBV6-5 and J usage is TRBJ1-5; 7 bases line up with TRBD1. The V and J ends lost 5 bases and 3 bases, in that order; junction bases with no gene match: 4. The CDR3 runs to 14 residues. Germline CDR1 and CDR2: MNHEY and SVGAGI. CDR3 protein: CASSRGQINQPQHF. In DNA form, the CDR3 reads TGTGCCAGCAGTAGGGGACAGATCAATCAGCCCCAGCATTTT.

This sequence joins TRBV19 and TRBJ1-6; D might be TRBD1 (5 bases). V was shortened by 3 bases and J by 6 bases, with 18 bases between the two germline ends. The germline CDR1 and CDR2 sequences are LNHDA and SQIVND (reference sequence). This CDR3 is built from 17 residues. Written as DNA, the CDR3 is TGTGCCAGTAGTATCGGTGGGCAGGGAAGGATTAATTCACCCCTCCACTTT. This sequence encodes CASSIGGQGRINSPLHF.

This clone was detected a few times. The chain links TRBV29-1 to TRBJ2-2; a possible D gene is TRBD1 (5 bases). Germline CDR1 SQVTM, CDR2 ANQGSEA. Trimming shortened V by 1 base and J by 5 bases, and 11 bases separated the two germline ends. This CDR3 contains 14 residues. The CDR3 region is CSVEGGAGTGELFF. The CDR3 DNA reads TGCAGCGTTGAAGGGGGCGCCGGGACCGGGGAGCTGTTTTTT.

This clone was detected only once. This chain joins TRBV7-2 and TRBJ2-5; perhaps TRBD2 as D (6 bases). This CDR3 comprises 13 residues. V shed 1 base and J shed 7 bases, with 10 bases lying between them. Germline CDR1 SGHTA, CDR2 FQGNSA. This chain's CDR3 is CASSLDVRGTQYF. In DNA, the CDR3 is TGTGCCAGCAGCTTAGACGTGCGGGGGACCCAGTACTTC.

This clone has just a few counts. The same CDR3 arises from other DNA sequences in this sample as well. J is TRBJ1-5 and V is TRBV19, with D possibly matching TRBD1 (5 bases). CDR1 and CDR2 (germline): LNHDA, SQIVND (reference sequence). Between the trimmed V and J ends, which lost 5 bases and 1 base, there was a span of 9 bases. This CDR3 spans 14 amino acids. DNA for the CDR3: TGTGCCAGTAGTCCCCGGGACAGCAATCAGCCCCAGCATTTT. Protein: CASSPRDSNQPQHF.

This chain uses TRBV5-1 with TRBJ2-4; D is perhaps TRBD2 (5 bases). The length of the CDR3 is 14 residues. The ends were cut back, 0 bases at V and 2 bases at J, with 6 bases in the middle. Germline-derived CDR1 and CDR2 are SGHRS and YFSETQ. CDR3 sequence (DNA): TGCGCCAGCAGCTTGGCCGGGACCAAAAACATTCAGTACTTC. It codes for CASSLAGTKNIQYF. Variable domain in full (rest from reference TRBV5-1 and TRBJ2-4): KAGVTQTPRYLIKTRGQQVTLSCSPISGHRSVSWYQQTPGQGLQFLFEYFSETQRNKGNFPGRFSGRQFSNSRSEMNVSTLELGDSALYLCASSLAGTKNIQYFGAGTRLSVL.

DNA for the CDR3: TGTGCCACCAGCACTAGCGGGAGGGCCGGAGAGACCCAGTACTTC. Protein sequence: CATSTSGRAGETQYF. The V gene is TRBV15, the J gene TRBJ2-5; TRBD2 matches at 12 bases. J was trimmed by 4 bases and V by 4 bases; bases with no gene match: 4. The CDR3 spans 15 residues. Germline V lookup: CDR1 LNHNV, CDR2 YYDKDF (reference sequence).

This clone was recorded a few times. In nucleotides, the CDR3 is TGTGCCAGCAGCTTAGAGGTTCGACAGAGCTCCTACAATGAGCAGTTCTTC. It yields the protein CASSLEVRQSSYNEQFF. The rearrangement links TRBV11-2 to TRBJ2-1, with D maybe TRBD1 (5 bases). The CDR3 covers 17 residues. Trimming shortened V by 0 bases and J by 0 bases, and 12 bases separated the two germline ends. Germline assignment: CDR1 SGHAT and CDR2 FQNNGV.

The V call is TRBV5-4, the J call TRBJ2-5; tentatively, D is TRBD1 (6 bases). The V gene lost 0 bases and the J gene lost 2 bases, with 11 bases spanning the gap. This CDR3 is 15 amino acids long. Germline CDR1 reads SGHNT; CDR2 reads YYREEE (reference sequence). CDR3 sequence: CASSLEQGRQETQYF. CDR3 bases: TGTGCCAGCAGCTTGGAACAGGGAAGACAAGAGACCCAGTACTTC.

The gene calls are TRBV4-1 and TRBJ1-6; a possible D gene is TRBD1 (6 bases). V was shortened by 3 bases and J by 9 bases, with 15 bases between the two germline ends. Germline CDR1 MGHRA, CDR2 YSYEKL. CDR3 length: 15 residues. CDR3 bases: TGCGCCAGCAGCCAGCTGACAGGACTGTTTTCACCCCTCCACTTT. Translating it yields CASSQLTGLFSPLHF.

The rearrangement uses TRBV6-1 and TRBJ1-2; D is perhaps TRBD1 (6 bases). The CDR3 extends over 15 amino acids. Trimming left V 6 bases short and J 4 bases short, with 18 bases between. Per the germline V gene, CDR1 is MNHNS and CDR2 is SASEGT. The CDR3 nucleotides read TGTGCCAGCAGCCCGGGGGGGCGAGGAGGCTATGGCTACACCTTC. Amino acid sequence: CASSPGGRGGYGYTF.

This clone was detected only once. This chain connects TRBV5-6 to TRBJ2-1, with 7 bases aligning to TRBD2. This CDR3 spans 16 amino acids. Germline values: CDR1 SGHDT, CDR2 YYEEEE. Trimming took 8 bases from V and 8 from J; bases not matched to a gene: 19. As DNA, the CDR3 is TGTGCCAGTCGAGCGGGATCCAGTCCCGGGTCCGATGAGCAGTTCTTC. Translated: CASRAGSSPGSDEQFF.

The CDR3 loop is CASSPPRTGPYSYEQYF. For the CDR3, the DNA is TGTGCCAGCAGTCCACCCCGGACAGGCCCGTACTCCTACGAGCAGTACTTC. The rearrangement uses TRBV28 and TRBJ2-7, with 7 bases matching TRBD1. Germline trimming cut 5 bases from V and 0 bases from J; bases unmatched to any gene: 13. Germline V gives CDR1 MDHEN, CDR2 SYDVKM. The CDR3 spans 17 residues.

In regard to this clone: Different DNA sequences within this sample yield the same CDR3. The V call is TRBV5-6, the J call TRBJ1-5; D is possibly TRBD1 (6 bases). V gave up 4 bases and J gave up 1 base, with 9 bases separating them. The CDR3 runs to 14 residues. Germline V gives CDR1 SGHDT, CDR2 YYEEEE. The CDR3 DNA reads as TGTGCCAGCAGCAGGGGGAACAGCAATCAGCCCCAGCATTTT. Translation: CASSRGNSNQPQHF.

The chain has TRBV6-1 and TRBJ1-5; the D gene is possibly TRBD1 (6 bases). V was shortened by 1 base and J by 7 bases, with 17 bases between the two germline ends. CDR1 MNHNS and CDR2 SASEGT come from the germline V gene. This CDR3 comprises 16 residues. This CDR3 reads CASSEGRQGIWQPQHF. The CDR3 DNA sequence: TGTGCCAGCAGTGAAGGAAGGCAGGGGATATGGCAGCCCCAGCATTTT.

This clone turned up a few times. V and J are TRBV30 and TRBJ1-5; D is unclear. The CDR3 extends over 13 amino acids. Per germline, CDR1 GTSNPN and CDR2 SVGIG (reference sequence). V shed 3 bases and J shed 0 bases, with 6 bases lying between them. CDR3: CAWSHNSNQPQHF. CDR3 in DNA: TGTGCCTGGAGCCACAATAGCAATCAGCCCCAGCATTTT.